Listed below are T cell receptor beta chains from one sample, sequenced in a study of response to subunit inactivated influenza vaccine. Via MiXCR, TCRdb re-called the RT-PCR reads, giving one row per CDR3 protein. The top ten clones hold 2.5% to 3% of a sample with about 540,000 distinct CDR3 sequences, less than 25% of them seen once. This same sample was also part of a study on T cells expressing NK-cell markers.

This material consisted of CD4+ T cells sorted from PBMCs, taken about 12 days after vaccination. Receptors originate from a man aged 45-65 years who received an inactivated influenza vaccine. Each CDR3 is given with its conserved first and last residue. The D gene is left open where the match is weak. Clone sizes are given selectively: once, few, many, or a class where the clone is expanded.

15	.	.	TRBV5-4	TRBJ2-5	CASSLAVAIQETQYF	TGTGCCAGCAGCTTGGCAGTGGCTATACAAGAGACCCAGTACTTC
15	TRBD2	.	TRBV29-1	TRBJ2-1	CSVALTSGAYNEQFF	TGCAGCGTTGCGTTAACTAGCGGAGCCTACAATGAGCAGTTCTTC
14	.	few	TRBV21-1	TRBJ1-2	CASKTGPFNYGYTF	TGTGCCAGCAAAACAGGGCCATTTAACTATGGCTACACCTTC
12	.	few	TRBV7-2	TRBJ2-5	CASSPSGQTQYF	TGTGCCAGCAGCCCCTCAGGTCAGACCCAGTACTTC
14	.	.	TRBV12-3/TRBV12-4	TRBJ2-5	CASSLLATQETQYF	TGTGCCAGCAGTTTATTGGCCACACAAGAGACCCAGTACTTC
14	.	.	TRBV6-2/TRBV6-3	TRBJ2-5	CASSPGGNQETQYF	TGTGCCAGCAGCCCCGGTGGAAACCAAGAGACCCAGTACTTC
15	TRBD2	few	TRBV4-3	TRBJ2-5	CASSQDRLAEETQYF	TGCGCCAGCAGCCAAGATCGACTAGCGGAAGAGACCCAGTACTTC
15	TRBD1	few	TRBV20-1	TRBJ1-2	CSARGRGQGFYGYTF	TGCAGTGCTAGGGGAAGGGGACAGGGTTTCTATGGCTACACCTTC
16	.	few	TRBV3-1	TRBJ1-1	CASSQGLSWVGTEAFF	TGTGCCAGCAGCCAAGGGTTAAGTTGGGTAGGAACTGAAGCTTTCTTT
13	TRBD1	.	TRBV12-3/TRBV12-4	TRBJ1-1	CASTRQGNTEAFF	TGTGCCAGCACGCGACAGGGGAACACTGAAGCTTTCTTT
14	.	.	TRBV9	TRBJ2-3	CASSVRSTADTQYF	TGTGCCAGCAGCGTCAGGTCCACCGCAGATACGCAGTATTTT
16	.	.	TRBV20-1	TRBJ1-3	CSARGHGILSGNTIYF	TGCAGTGCTAGAGGGCACGGGATTCTCTCTGGAAACACCATATATTTT
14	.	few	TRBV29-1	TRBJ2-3	CSVRTAGVTDTQYF	TGCAGCGTTCGTACCGCCGGGGTCACAGATACGCAGTATTTT
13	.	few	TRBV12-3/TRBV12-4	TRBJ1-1	CASRRDPTPEAFF	TGTGCCAGCAGGCGCGATCCAACACCTGAAGCTTTCTTT
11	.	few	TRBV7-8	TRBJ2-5	CASSTHETQYF	TGTGCCAGCAGCACCCACGAGACCCAGTACTTC
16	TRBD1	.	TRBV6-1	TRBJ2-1	CASSVTHRGTYNEQFF	TGTGCCAGCAGTGTTACCCACAGGGGTACCTACAATGAGCAGTTCTTC
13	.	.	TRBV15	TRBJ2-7	CATSRDPSYEQYF	TGTGCCACCAGCAGAGATCCCTCCTACGAGCAGTACTTC
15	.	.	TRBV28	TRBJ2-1	CASRFPPRGYNEQFF	TGTGCCAGCAGATTTCCGCCCCGGGGATACAATGAGCAGTTCTTC
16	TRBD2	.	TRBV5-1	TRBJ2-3	CASSLFTSGGPDTQYF	TGCGCCAGCAGCTTGTTCACGAGCGGGGGGCCAGATACGCAGTATTTT
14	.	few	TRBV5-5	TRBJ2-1	CASSLYPPYNEQFF	TGTGCCAGCAGCTTGTATCCACCTTACAATGAGCAGTTCTTC
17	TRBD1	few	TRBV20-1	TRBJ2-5	CSARILGTALNQETQYF	TGCAGTGCTAGAATCCTCGGGACAGCGCTAAACCAAGAGACCCAGTACTTC
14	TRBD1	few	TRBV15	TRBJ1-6	CATSRTGFRSPLHF	TGTGCCACCAGCAGGACAGGGTTTCGTTCACCCCTCCACTTT
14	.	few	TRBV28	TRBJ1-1	CASNQGIGNTEAFF	TGTGCCAGCAATCAGGGGATCGGGAACACTGAAGCTTTCTTT
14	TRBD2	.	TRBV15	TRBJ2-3	CATRLAGWQWTQYF	TGTGCCACCAGGCTAGCGGGATGGCAGTGGACGCAGTATTTT
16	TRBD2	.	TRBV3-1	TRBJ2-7	CASSQGTSGISYEQYF	TGTGCCAGCAGCCAAGGGACTAGCGGAATCTCCTACGAGCAGTACTTC
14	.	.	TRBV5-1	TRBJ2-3	CASSLSSLADTQYF	TGCGCCAGCAGCCTGTCTAGCTTGGCGGATACGCAGTATTTT
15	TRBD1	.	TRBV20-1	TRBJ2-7	CSARDKDRGLREQYF	TGCAGTGCTAGAGATAAGGACAGGGGGTTGAGGGAGCAGTACTTC
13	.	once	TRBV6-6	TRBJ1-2	CAIQRLANYGYTF	TGTGCCATCCAGAGGCTCGCTAACTATGGCTACACCTTC
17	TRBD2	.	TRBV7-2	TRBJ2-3	CASSLSSGLTLGDTQYF	TGTGCCAGCAGCTTATCTAGCGGGTTAACCCTTGGAGATACGCAGTATTTT
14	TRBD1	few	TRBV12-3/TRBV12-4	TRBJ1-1	CASSLRGQATEAFF	TGTGCCAGCAGTTTAAGGGGACAGGCCACTGAAGCTTTCTTT
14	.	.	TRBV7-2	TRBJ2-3	CASSTRPPWDTQYF	TGTGCCAGCAGCACCCGACCCCCTTGGGATACGCAGTATTTT
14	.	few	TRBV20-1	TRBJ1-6	CSARLQLKNSPLHF	TGCAGTGCTAGACTGCAGTTAAAGAATTCACCCCTCCACTTT
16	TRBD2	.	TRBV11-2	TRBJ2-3	CASSKTSGSRADTQYF	TGTGCCAGCAGTAAAACTAGCGGGAGTAGGGCAGATACGCAGTATTTT
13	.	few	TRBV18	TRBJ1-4	CASSRDANEKLFF	TGTGCCAGCTCACGGGACGCGAATGAAAAACTGTTTTTT
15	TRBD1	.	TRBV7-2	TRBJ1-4	CASSSRDRGEEKLFF	TGTGCCAGCAGCTCCCGGGACAGGGGAGAAGAAAAACTGTTTTTT
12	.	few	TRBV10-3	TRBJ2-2	CAISDGPGELFF	TGTGCCATCAGTGATGGGCCCGGGGAGCTGTTTTTT
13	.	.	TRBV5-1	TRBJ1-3	CASSETPGNTIYF	TGCGCCAGCAGCGAGACACCTGGAAACACCATATATTTT
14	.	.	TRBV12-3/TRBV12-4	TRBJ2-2	CASTFDRTTGELFF	TGTGCCAGCACCTTTGACAGAACCACCGGGGAGCTGTTTTTT
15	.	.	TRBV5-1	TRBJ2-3	CASSFWGGHTDTQYF	TGCGCCAGCAGCTTCTGGGGGGGACACACAGATACGCAGTATTTT
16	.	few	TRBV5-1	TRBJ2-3	CASSSLRDPPTDTQYF	TGCGCCAGCAGCTCCCTCAGAGACCCCCCGACAGATACGCAGTATTTT
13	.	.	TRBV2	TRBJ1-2	CASSEAPGLGYTF	TGTGCCAGCAGTGAAGCGCCAGGATTGGGCTACACCTTC
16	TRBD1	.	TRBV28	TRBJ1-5	CASSLPGQYSNQPQHF	TGTGCCAGCAGTTTACCGGGACAGTATAGCAATCAGCCCCAGCATTTT
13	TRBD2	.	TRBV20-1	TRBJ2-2	CRTSGGYTGELFF	TGCAGGACTAGCGGGGGTTACACCGGGGAGCTGTTTTTT
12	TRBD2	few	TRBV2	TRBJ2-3	CASSEALERGHF	TGTGCCAGCAGTGAAGCCTTGGAGCGGGGACATTTT
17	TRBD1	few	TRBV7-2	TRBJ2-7	CASSSTRGTGGNYEQYF	TGTGCCAGCAGCTCCACCCGAGGGACAGGGGGGAACTACGAGCAGTACTTC
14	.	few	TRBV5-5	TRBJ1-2	CASRREAEGYGYTF	TGTGCCAGCCGGCGGGAGGCCGAGGGCTATGGCTACACCTTC
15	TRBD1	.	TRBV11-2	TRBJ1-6	CASSRIQGANTPLHF	TGTGCCAGCAGCCGGATACAGGGGGCTAATACACCCCTCCACTTT
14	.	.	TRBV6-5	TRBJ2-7	CASSYSGQGYEQYF	TGTGCCAGCAGTTACTCGGGGCAGGGATACGAGCAGTACTTC
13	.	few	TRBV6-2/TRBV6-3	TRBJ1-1	CASSYGQGPEAFF	TGTGCCAGCAGTTATGGCCAGGGTCCTGAAGCTTTCTTT
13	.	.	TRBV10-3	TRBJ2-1	CAITPTTYNEQFF	TGTGCCATCACTCCCACTACTTACAATGAGCAGTTCTTC
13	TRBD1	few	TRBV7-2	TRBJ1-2	CASSRDSLYGYTF	TGTGCCAGCAGCCGGGACAGCCTCTATGGCTACACCTTC
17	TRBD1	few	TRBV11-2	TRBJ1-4	CASSSGQGIFSNEKLFF	TGTGCCAGCAGCTCGGGACAGGGAATATTCTCTAATGAAAAACTGTTTTTT